The T cell receptor beta chain under discussion was sequenced for a study of identical twins. Study results and limitations: The models systematically underestimated how much out-of-frame TCR alpha was shared in monozygotic twins.

Template switching introduced a universal primer site, and the cDNA bore unique molecular identifiers. TCRdb ran MiXCR on the 5' RACE reads and lists one entry per CDR3 protein. The table has 690,000 or so distinct CDR3 sequences, less than 7% seen once. In this sample, this clonotype turned up a few times. Its target is not known. Germline V gives CDR1 SGHAT, CDR2 FQDESV (reference sequence). There are 18 residues in the CDR3. V lost 7 bases, J lost 2 bases, and 13 bases stayed unmatched. Sequences were obtained from naive T cells sorted from blood. The receptor comes from a man aged 18 to 30 in good health. This chain uses TRBV11-1 with TRBJ2-3; 12 positions agree with TRBD2. The CDR3 is CASTDRDLAGGSTDTQYF. DNA of the CDR3: TGTGCCAGCACTGACAGGGACCTAGCGGGAGGGTCCACAGATACGCAGTATTTT.